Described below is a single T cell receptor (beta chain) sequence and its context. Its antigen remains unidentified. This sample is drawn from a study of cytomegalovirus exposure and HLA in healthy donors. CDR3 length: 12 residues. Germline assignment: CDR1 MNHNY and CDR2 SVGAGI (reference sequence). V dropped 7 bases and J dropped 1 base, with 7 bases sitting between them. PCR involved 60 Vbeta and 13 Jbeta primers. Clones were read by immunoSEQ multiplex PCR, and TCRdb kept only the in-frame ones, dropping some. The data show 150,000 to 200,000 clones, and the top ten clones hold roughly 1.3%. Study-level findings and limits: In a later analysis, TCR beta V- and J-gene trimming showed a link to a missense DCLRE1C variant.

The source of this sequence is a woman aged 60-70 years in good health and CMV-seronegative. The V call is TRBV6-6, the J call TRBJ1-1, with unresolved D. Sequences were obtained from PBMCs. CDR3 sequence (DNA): TGTGCCAGCATAAGACAGAACACTGAAGCTTTCTTT. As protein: CASIRQNTEAFF.